A single sample is the source of the 18 T cell receptor beta chains below, sequenced in a study of T-cell reconstitution after alpha-beta-depleted transplantation in children. The TCRbeta library was prepared with unique molecular identifiers. TCRdb re-called the PCR reads with MiXCR, one entry per CDR3 protein. The table includes some 590,000 distinct CDR3 sequences, more than 9% detected once. Specimen: PBMCs from the stem cell graft donor, collected from the stem cell graft. The origin of the receptors is a human donor who donated a stem cell graft to a child with acute myeloid leukemia.

In this sample, this clonotype turned up many times. The chain recombines TRBV7-2 with TRBJ2-7; D call uncertain. The CDR3 runs 13 residues. V was cut by 5 bases and J by 3 bases, with 11 bases left in between. The germline V gene has CDR1 SGHTA and CDR2 FQGNSA. Here the CDR3 reads CASSPDGFYEQYF. CDR3 coding DNA: TGTGCCAGCAGCCCGGACGGCTTCTACGAGCAGTACTTC. The complete variable domain, with remaining parts taken from reference TRBV7-2 and TRBJ2-7, reads GAGVSQSPSNKVTEKGKDVELRCDPISGHTALYWYRQSLGQGLEFLIYFQGNSAPDKSGLPSDRFSAERTGGSVSTLTIQRTQQEDSAVYLCASSPDGFYEQYFGPGTRLTVT.

At least ten counts were recorded for this clonotype. Its ends do not fully match the called genes, so a read error is possible. The V call is TRBV5-1, the J call TRBJ2-1; tentatively, D is TRBD2 (5 bases). CDR3 length equals 15 residues. Germline assignment: CDR1 SGHRS and CDR2 YFSETQ. The DNA for the CDR3 is TGTGCCAGCAGCTTAGTGGCGGGCTCCTACAATGAGCAGTTCTTC. Its protein product is CASSLVAGSYNEQFF.

This clonotype was observed a single time. This rearrangement joins TRBV6-4 to TRBJ2-1; 11 bases agree with TRBD2. This CDR3 spans 16 amino acids. Germline lookup yields CDR1 MRHNA and CDR2 SNTAGT. V was clipped by 3 bases and J by 4 bases; unmatched bases: 5. The CDR3 DNA follows: TGTGCCAGCAGTGAGATAGCGGGAGGGGGATACAATGAGCAGTTCTTC. Translated, it gives CASSEIAGGGYNEQFF.

There are a few counts of this clonotype. The chain joins TRBV20-1 to TRBJ2-5, with 13 bases aligning to TRBD2. This CDR3 spans 16 amino acids. J was trimmed by 4 bases and V by 0 bases; bases with no gene match: 5. Germline CDR1 DFQATT, CDR2 SNEGSKA (reference sequence). DNA for the CDR3: TGCAGTGCTAGAGACACTAGCGGGAGGGCCGTAGAGACCCAGTACTTC. Its protein product is CSARDTSGRAVETQYF.

This clonotype has a handful of counts. V and J are TRBV5-5 and TRBJ1-6, with 9 bases fitting TRBD1. Germline values: CDR1 SGHKS, CDR2 YYEKEE (reference sequence). Trimming at V came to 0 bases and at J to 9 bases, leaving 1 base not matched to a gene. The CDR3 sequence is 14 residues long. The CDR3: CASSLGTGASPLHF. CDR3 sequence (DNA): TGTGCCAGCAGCTTGGGGACAGGGGCTTCACCCCTCCACTTT.

There are many counts of this clonotype. V is TRBV29-1 and J is TRBJ2-4; D remains unclear. Germline CDR1 and CDR2: SQVTM and ANQGSEA. V dropped 3 bases and J dropped 6 bases, with 6 bases sitting between them. The CDR3 runs 11 residues. DNA for the CDR3: TGCAGCGTTGATACGGGAAACATTCAGTACTTC. It is translated as CSVDTGNIQYF.

The CDR3 nucleotides read TGCAGTGCTAGGCAAACAGGGGGTGCTAACTATGGCTACACCTTC. Translation: CSARQTGGANYGYTF. The rearrangement joins TRBV20-1 to TRBJ1-2, with TRBD1 matching 8 bases. V lost 3 bases, J lost 0 bases, and 6 bases stayed unmatched. Germline loops: CDR1 DFQATT, CDR2 SNEGSKA (reference sequence). CDR3 size: 15 residues.

This clonotype occurred a few times. The J gene is TRBJ1-6, the V gene TRBV15, with no clear D. Germline CDR1 and CDR2: LNHNV and YYDKDF (reference sequence). This CDR3 comprises 16 residues. The V end lost 0 bases, the J end lost 0 bases, and 6 bases lay between the germline ends. This chain's CDR3 is CATSRDLGSYNSPLHF. The CDR3 nucleotides are TGTGCCACCAGCAGAGATTTGGGCTCCTATAATTCACCCCTCCACTTT.

The V and J genes are TRBV4-1 and TRBJ2-3; a possible D gene is TRBD1 (6 bases). V was shortened by 0 bases and J by 3 bases, with 16 bases between the two germline ends. CDR1 is MGHRA and CDR2 is YSYEKL in the germline V gene. The CDR3 contains 17 residues. The CDR3, as DNA: TGCGCCAGCAGCCAAGAAGGGACACCGAGGGCTACAGATACGCAGTATTTT. Protein sequence: CASSQEGTPRATDTQYF.

The V and J genes are TRBV6-6 and TRBJ1-2; D ambiguous. Germline CDR1 MNHNY, CDR2 SVGAGI (reference sequence). The CDR3 is made up of 11 amino acids. The V and J ends lost 8 bases and 4 bases respectively, with 8 bases between them. This CDR3 is CASRFGYGYTF. In nucleotides, the CDR3 is TGTGCCAGCCGGTTCGGCTATGGCTACACCTTC.

This clonotype showed up just a few times. The chain carries TRBV5-1 and TRBJ2-3; 12 bases fit TRBD2. With V trimmed by 0 bases and J by 5 bases, 4 bases remained unmatched. The CDR3 totals 16 residues. Germline-derived CDR1 and CDR2 are SGHRS and YFSETQ. The CDR3 sequence is CASSLGGTSGQDTQYF. DNA for the CDR3: TGCGCCAGCAGCTTGGGCGGGACTAGCGGGCAAGATACGCAGTATTTT.

This clonotype was seen many times. This chain links TRBV12-3 or TRBV12-4 with TRBJ1-2; TRBD1 might be the D (5 bases). The V end lost 5 bases, the J end lost 4 bases, and 17 bases lay between the germline ends. This CDR3 is built from 15 residues. The CDR3 nucleotides read TGTGCCAGCAGTCCCGCCGGGGCTTCTTCCTATGGCTACACCTTC. Translated, it gives CASSPAGASSYGYTF.

In its sample, this clonotype was seen a few times. The chain has TRBV7-2 and TRBJ2-1; 10 positions match TRBD2. CDR1 is SGHTA and CDR2 is FQGNSA in the germline V gene. The CDR3 has 18 amino acids. Trimming removed 2 bases from V and 3 bases from J; junction bases left unmatched: 10. In nucleotides, the CDR3 is TGTGCCAGCAGCTTAAGCCTAGCGGGGGCCTCTAGCTACAATGAGCAGTTCTTC. Translation: CASSLSLAGASSYNEQFF.

This chain uses TRBV24-1 with TRBJ2-7; possibly TRBD2 for D (6 bases). V lost 2 bases and J 3 bases, leaving 13 bases between the germline ends. Germline V gene data show CDR1 as KGHDR and CDR2 as SFDVKD. The CDR3 consists of 15 residues. In DNA, the CDR3 is TGTGCCACCAGTGATTCCCGGGACTCCCGCTACGAGCAGTACTTC. Translation gives CATSDSRDSRYEQYF.

This clonotype has more than one count but fewer than ten. J is TRBJ1-5 and V is TRBV18, with a weak D call TRBD1 (5 bases). V was cut by 4 bases and J by 5 bases, with 9 bases left in between. Germline CDR1 KGHSH, CDR2 LQKENI. The CDR3 runs to 13 residues. The CDR3 nucleotides are TGTGCCAGCTCACTCTCGACAGATCAGCCCCAGCATTTT. As protein: CASSLSTDQPQHF.

This sequence joins TRBV7-9 and TRBJ2-1; D is unresolved. The germline V and J ends were trimmed by 2 bases and 0 bases, with 14 bases remaining between them. CDR3 length equals 17 residues. Germline values: CDR1 SEHNR, CDR2 FQNEAQ (reference sequence). For the CDR3, the DNA is TGTGCCAGCAGCTTAACGGCACACCCGAGCTCCTACAATGAGCAGTTCTTC. It yields the protein CASSLTAHPSSYNEQFF.

This clonotype was detected only a few times. The rearrangement links TRBV29-1 to TRBJ2-7; 8 bases match TRBD2. The J segment lost 6 bases and the V segment lost 5 bases, leaving 9 bases of the junction unmatched. The CDR3 is 13 amino acids. Germline CDR1 SQVTM, CDR2 ANQGSEA. This chain's CDR3 is CSVLPGTSREQYF. The CDR3 region has the DNA TGCAGCGTTTTACCCGGGACTAGTCGCGAGCAGTACTTC.

This clonotype has a handful of counts. The chain uses TRBV29-1 and TRBJ2-7; D gene unclear. This CDR3 contains 13 residues. V was shortened by 4 bases and J by 0 bases, with 10 bases between the two germline ends. Per germline, CDR1 SQVTM and CDR2 ANQGSEA. This CDR3 reads CSVAWPSSYEQYF. CDR3 nucleotide sequence: TGCAGCGTTGCCTGGCCTTCCTCCTACGAGCAGTACTTC.